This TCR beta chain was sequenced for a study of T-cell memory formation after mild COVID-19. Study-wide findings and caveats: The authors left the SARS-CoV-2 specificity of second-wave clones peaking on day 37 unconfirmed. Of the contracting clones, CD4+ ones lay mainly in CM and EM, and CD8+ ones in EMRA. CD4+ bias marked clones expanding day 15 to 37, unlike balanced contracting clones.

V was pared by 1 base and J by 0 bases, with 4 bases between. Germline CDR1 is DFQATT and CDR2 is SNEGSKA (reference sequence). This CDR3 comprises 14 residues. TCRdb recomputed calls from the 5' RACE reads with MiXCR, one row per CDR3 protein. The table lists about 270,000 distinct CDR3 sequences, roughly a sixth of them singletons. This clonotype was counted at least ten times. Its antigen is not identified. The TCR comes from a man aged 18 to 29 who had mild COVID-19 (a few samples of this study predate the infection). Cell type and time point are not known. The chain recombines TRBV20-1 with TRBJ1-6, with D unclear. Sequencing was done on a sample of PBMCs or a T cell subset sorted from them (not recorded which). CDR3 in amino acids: CSARASSYNSPLHF. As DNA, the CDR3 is TGCAGTGCTAGAGCCAGCTCCTATAATTCACCCCTCCACTTT.